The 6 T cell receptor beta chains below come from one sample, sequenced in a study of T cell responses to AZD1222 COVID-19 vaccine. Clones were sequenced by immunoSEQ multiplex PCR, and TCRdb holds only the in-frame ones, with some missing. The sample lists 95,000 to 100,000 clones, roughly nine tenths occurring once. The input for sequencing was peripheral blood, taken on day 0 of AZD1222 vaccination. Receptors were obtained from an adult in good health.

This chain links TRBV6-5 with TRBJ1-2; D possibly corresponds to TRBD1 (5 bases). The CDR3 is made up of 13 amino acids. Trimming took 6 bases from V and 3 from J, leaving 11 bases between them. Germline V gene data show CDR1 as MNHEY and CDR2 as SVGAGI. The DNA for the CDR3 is TGTGCCAGCAGCCAGGGAGCGGACTATGGCTACACCTTC. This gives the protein CASSQGADYGYTF.

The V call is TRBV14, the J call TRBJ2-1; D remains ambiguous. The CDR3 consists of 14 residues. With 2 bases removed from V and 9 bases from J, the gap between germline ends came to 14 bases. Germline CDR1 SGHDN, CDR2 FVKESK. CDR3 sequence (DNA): TGTGCCAGCAGCCAAAACGCACTACAGAGTGAGCAGTTCTTC. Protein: CASSQNALQSEQFF.

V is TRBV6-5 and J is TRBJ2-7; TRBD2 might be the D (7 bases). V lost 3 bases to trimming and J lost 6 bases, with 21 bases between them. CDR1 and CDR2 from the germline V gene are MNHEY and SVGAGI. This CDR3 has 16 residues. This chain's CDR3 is CASSYISGNRDGEQYF. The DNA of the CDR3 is TGTGCCAGCAGTTATATCAGCGGGAACAGGGATGGCGAGCAGTACTTC.

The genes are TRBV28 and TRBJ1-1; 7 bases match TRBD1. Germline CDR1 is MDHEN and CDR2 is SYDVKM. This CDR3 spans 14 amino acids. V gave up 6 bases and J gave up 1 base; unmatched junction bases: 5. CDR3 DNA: TGTGCCAGCAGCCTGGACAGGCGGAACACTGAAGCTTTCTTT. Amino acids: CASSLDRRNTEAFF.

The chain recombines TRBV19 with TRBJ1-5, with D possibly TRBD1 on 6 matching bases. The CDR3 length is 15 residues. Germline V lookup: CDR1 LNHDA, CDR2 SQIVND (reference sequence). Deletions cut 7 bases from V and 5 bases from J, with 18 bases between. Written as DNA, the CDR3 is TGTGCCAGTACCCTCTTCAGAGGGGGTGATCAGCCCCAGCATTTT. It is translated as CASTLFRGGDQPQHF.

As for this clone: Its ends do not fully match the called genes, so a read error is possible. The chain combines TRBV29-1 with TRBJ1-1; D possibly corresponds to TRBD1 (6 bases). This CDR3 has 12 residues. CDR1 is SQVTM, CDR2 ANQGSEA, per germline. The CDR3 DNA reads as TGTAGCTCGGGACAACCGAACACTGAAGCTTTCTTT. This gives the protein CSSGQPNTEAFF.